These 8 T cell receptor beta chains were sequenced from one sample in a study of OX40 agonist ivuxolimab in advanced cancers. Sequencing was performed with immunoSEQ multiplex PCR; in TCRdb, only in-frame clones are kept and a portion is missing. The data show around 60,000 clones, approximately 88% seen once. The sequences come from CD4+ or CD8+ T cells sorted from blood, collected in a trial of the OX40 agonist ivuxolimab. The receptors were gathered from an adult with an advanced solid tumor such as melanoma, head and neck, liver or kidney cancer.

This chain uses TRBV11-2 with TRBJ2-7; D is perhaps TRBD2 (5 bases). The V end lost 0 bases, the J end lost 2 bases, and 11 bases lay between the germline ends. The CDR3 contains 15 residues. CDR1 is SGHAT, CDR2 FQNNGV, per germline. The CDR3 loop is CASSLDAGGTYEQYF. The DNA of the CDR3 is TGTGCCAGCAGCTTAGATGCGGGCGGCACCTACGAGCAGTACTTC.

V gene TRBV30 combines with J gene TRBJ1-3; D unclear. Between the trimmed V and J ends, which lost 0 bases and 4 bases, there was a span of 1 base. Germline lookup yields CDR1 GTSNPN and CDR2 SVGIG (reference sequence). The CDR3 has 11 residues. The DNA for the CDR3 is TGTGCCTGGAGTGTCGGAAACACCATATATTTT. Its translation is CAWSVGNTIYF.

The chain has TRBV19 and TRBJ1-2, with no clear D. Between the trimmed V and J ends, which lost 9 bases and 1 base, there was a span of 15 bases. There are 14 residues in the CDR3. Germline assignment: CDR1 LNHDA and CDR2 SQIVND (reference sequence). CDR3 sequence reads: CASSEGGVNYGYTF. The DNA of the CDR3 is TGTGCCAGCAGCGAAGGAGGCGTTAACTATGGCTACACCTTC.

The chain has TRBV9 and TRBJ1-1; 7 nucleotides agree with TRBD1. The J segment lost 4 bases and the V segment lost 4 bases, leaving 13 bases of the junction unmatched. Germline CDR1 SGDLS, CDR2 YYNGEE. The CDR3 spans 16 residues. CDR3: CASSPQQGMSLTEAFF. In nucleotides, the CDR3 is TGTGCCAGCAGCCCCCAACAGGGGATGTCCCTCACTGAAGCTTTCTTT.

This rearrangement joins TRBV19 to TRBJ1-6; D unresolved. CDR3 size: 14 residues. Germline V gene data show CDR1 as LNHDA and CDR2 as SQIVND (reference sequence). The V and J ends lost 6 bases and 2 bases respectively, with 8 bases between them. As DNA, the CDR3 is TGTGCCAGTAGGTGGATGGCCTATAATTCACCCCTCCACTTT. Its translation is CASRWMAYNSPLHF.

This clone was picked up one time. V gene TRBV4-3 combines with J gene TRBJ1-2, with D possibly matching TRBD1 (5 bases). Germline values: CDR1 LGHNA, CDR2 YSLEER. V lost 0 bases, J lost 2 bases, and 10 bases lay in between. This CDR3 spans 15 amino acids. The CDR3 spells CASSQDTGINYGYTF. In nucleotides, the CDR3 is TGCGCCAGCAGCCAAGACACAGGAATCAACTATGGCTACACCTTC.

The rearrangement joins TRBV5-1 to TRBJ1-1; D ambiguous. CDR1 is SGHRS and CDR2 is YFSETQ in the germline V gene. The CDR3 length is 14 residues. Trimming stripped 0 bases from V and 0 bases from J, with 6 bases between. Here the CDR3 DNA reads TGCGCCAGCAGCTTGGACACCCTGAACACTGAAGCTTTCTTT. This sequence encodes CASSLDTLNTEAFF.

V and J are TRBV6-1 and TRBJ2-3; 7 positions match TRBD1. V dropped 5 bases and J dropped 4; count of bases not matched to a gene: 6. The CDR3 is made up of 14 amino acids. Germline assignment: CDR1 MNHNS and CDR2 SASEGT. The DNA for the CDR3 is TGTGCCAGCAGTCCAGGGGGAAGTTCAGATACGCAGTATTTT. Its protein product is CASSPGGSSDTQYF.